The source of this TCR beta chain is a study of T cells in Graves' hyperthyroidism and ophthalmopathy (dated by TCRdb to about 2019). Some background on the complete study: Peripheral blood samples were taken at the time of initial diagnosis, prior to any treatment. Thyroid tissue and blood T-cell repertoires from about six Graves' hyperthyroidism patients were also compared in the study. Whether ophthalmopathy could be predicted prospectively was tested in an independent validation cohort made up of 18 to 20 hyperthyroidism patients plus 17 patients who later progressed to ophthalmopathy. To identify TCR V-J signatures that set the groups apart, the researchers used a discovery cohort of about a hundred patients, made up of 40 to 45 with Graves' ophthalmopathy and 55 to 65 with stable Graves' hyperthyroidism. After blood sampling, hyperthyroidism patients were treated with methimazole at a starting dose of 30 mg daily, and ophthalmopathy patients were treated with high-dose intravenous methylprednisolone. The paper describes TCR Vbeta CDR3 sequencing of 140 or so peripheral blood samples, made up of about 40 ophthalmopathy patients, 70 to 75 hyperthyroidism patients and roughly 17 progressor patients. For training and testing, the roughly 93 patients in the discovery cohort were randomly divided in a 7:3 ratio.

The paper's findings and limits, for the study overall: A 13 V-J signature model separated ophthalmopathy from stable hyperthyroidism, with around 90% sensitivity and roughly 81% specificity in cross-validation and 80%/75% in testing. In validation, the model predicted progression to ophthalmopathy with around 71% sensitivity and 72% to 85% specificity, a median of about six months before onset. Sample size was not statistically predetermined, and blinding of investigators to group allocation was not performed. Blood samples also contained most of the expanded thyroid clonotypes (frequency above 0.001), which suggests that blood repertoires may reflect thyroid immune responses.

TCR beta CDR3 regions were amplified from RNA transcripts. The TCR CDR3 was subjected to a first round of RT-PCR using the HTBI primer set and the Qiagen OneStep RT-PCR kit. A second multiplex PCR round built the libraries, followed by size selection and purification. Paired-end sequencing of the libraries was performed with 100 bp reads on an Illumina HiSeq2000. The study's own analysis went as follows. SOAPnuke was used to process the raw data, with reads discarded if the reads contained adapters or uncalled bases, had a mean Phred below 15, or lacked an exact constant-primer or identifier match. High-quality paired reads were merged with COPE v1.2.5, and unique nucleotide sequences were defined as clonotypes. MiTCR v1.1 was used to align the clonotypes against IMGT TRBV, TRBD and TRBJ reference segments. The analysis included only V-J combinations with a frequency above 0.0001, which together covered around 99% of the repertoires. A TCS score was defined as the ratio of F50 (clonal expansion) to E x V (chaos), with BLOSUM62-based TCRdist applied between CDR3 peptides within each V-J. Welch's t-statistics and random forest reduced around 510 V-J features to roughly 13, which were used in a naive Bayes classifier (R e1071). Using fastp at Q25 and MiXCR, TCRdb reprocessed the public reads and kept productive beta chains. Identical CDR3 proteins give one entry, which carries the most common genes and DNA. The V and J calls here are based on TCRdb, not the publication. The table for this sample lists about 550,000 distinct CDR3 sequences; roughly 20% of them were counted only once. The ten largest clones represent about 26% of the sample.

This clonotype was observed a handful of times. No antigen is known for it. Base-call qualities are not available, and no considerably larger clone is one nucleotide away. Stable Graves' hyperthyroidism was defined as no progression to ophthalmopathy during 18 months of follow-up. Hyperthyroidism patients were aged 18 to 65 years and newly diagnosed, with disease duration of less than 2 months. The study excluded patients with uncontrolled infections, other autoimmune diseases, pregnancy or lactation. Diagnoses relied on clinical symptoms, serum thyroxine and TRAb, thyroid ultrasound and orbital computed tomography. Ficoll-Paque density gradient centrifugation was used to isolate PBMCs from about 9 ml of fresh peripheral blood. Total RNA was extracted with Trizol reagent, and quality was checked on an Agilent 2100 Bioanalyzer. The clonotype originates from a man between 18 and 35 years old with Graves' hyperthyroidism. Sequenced sample: blood.

The encoded CDR3 is CASSILTGDQPQHF. The nucleotide sequence reads TGTGCCAGTAGTATTCTAACAGGGGATCAGCCCCAGCATTTT. The sequence joins TRBV19 to TRBJ1-5; TRBD1 aligns with 7 central bases. The germline V end is reduced by 3 bases and the J end by 5 bases; junction bases left unmatched: 4. The CDR3, from cysteine to phenylalanine, totals 14 residues. The sequence is cut down to CDR3 DNA, 42 bases in frame from base 1. CDR1 and CDR2, per the germline V gene (reference sequence), are LNHDA and SQIVND.